Below, 3 T cell receptor beta chains from the same sample are listed, as sequenced in a study of long-term antiretroviral therapy in people with HIV. The libraries were made with immunoSEQ v3.0 at survey level. Here immunoSEQ multiplex PCR was the method, and the copy in TCRdb shows in-frame clones only, minus some. The sample lists over 9,000 clones, approximately 82% occurring once. The sample was unsorted PBMCs, taken 1.2 years after starting antiretroviral therapy. These receptors all come from a man in his forties with HIV.

This sequence joins TRBV7-8 and TRBJ1-5; no reliable D call. V was trimmed by 3 bases and J by 0 bases, leaving 9 bases between them. Germline V gene lookup returns CDR1 SGHVS and CDR2 FQNEAQ. The CDR3 loop spans 15 amino acids. Here the CDR3 DNA reads TGTGCCAGCAGCTTGGAATGGGATAGCAATCAGCCCCAGCATTTT. It specifies CASSLEWDSNQPQHF.

The chain joins TRBV6-5 to TRBJ2-7; D gene uncertain. Germline CDR1 MNHEY, CDR2 SVGAGI. V lost 1 base, J lost 2 bases, and 9 bases lay in between. CDR3 length: 14 residues. CDR3 DNA: TGTGCCAGCAGTTACTTCGCAGGACCCTACGAGCAGTACTTC. It encodes CASSYFAGPYEQYF.

V gene TRBV7-2 combines with J gene TRBJ2-7; 7 nucleotides line up with TRBD1. J lost 5 bases, V lost 3 bases, and 4 bases had no gene match. The CDR3 runs to 13 residues. Germline-derived CDR1 and CDR2 are SGHTA and FQGNSA. The DNA of the CDR3 is TGTGCCAGCAGCTTGGACAGGACCGACGAGCAGTACTTC. Its translation: CASSLDRTDEQYF.